This T cell receptor (beta chain) was captured by sequencing in a study of blood T cell repertoires in COVID-19. Under the authors' procedure: From reference gene primer amplification, estimates of nucleated cell counts were derived. Clones were read by immunoSEQ multiplex PCR, and TCRdb kept only the in-frame ones, dropping some. That table supplies the V and J calls and clone size; D and trimming were determined from the DNA. The sample lists some 380,000 clones; approximately 91% were seen once. Trimming shortened V by 1 base and J by 5 bases, and 11 bases separated the two germline ends. CDR3 length equals 14 residues. The germline V gene encodes CDR1 SGHTA and CDR2 FQGNSA. This clone appeared a few times. Individuals aged about 18 to 90 years were recruited from 20 to 25 US areas. Grouping used clinical history reported by participants in a survey and questionnaire.

Sequencing was performed on PBMCs or T cells enriched from blood (not recorded which). The chain has TRBV7-2 and TRBJ1-1; unclear D gene. The TCR originated in a middle-aged woman with acute COVID-19. CDR3 amino acids: CASSLVGSGTEAFF. The CDR3 nucleotides read TGTGCCAGCAGCTTAGTAGGCTCGGGGACTGAAGCTTTCTTT.